This T cell receptor (beta chain) was sequenced for a study of cytomegalovirus exposure and HLA in healthy donors. Overall study: A later analysis reported the same platform for the approximately 110 validation repertoires and the approximately 720 first-cohort repertoires. Study-level findings and limits: The listing of 150 to 200 TCR beta chains classed them as cytomegalovirus-associated.

Concerning this clone itself: No antigen is known for it.

Profiled with immunoSEQ multiplex PCR; TCRdb holds only in-frame clones, not every one. The sample consists of 150,000 to 200,000 clones, around four fifths of them appearing once. From the 120-subject validation cohort, which was separate from the roughly 670-subject first cohort, the donors were drawn. J gave up 7 bases and V 4 bases, and 6 bases lay outside the gene matches. Germline CDR1 reads SGHVS; CDR2 reads FQNEAQ. This CDR3 region has 15 residues. The receptor was isolated from a man aged 30 to 39 in good health and CMV-seropositive. This chain links TRBV7-8 with TRBJ1-5; 11 bases align to TRBD1. The sample consisted of PBMCs. CDR3 region: CASSSTRDRGQPQHF. The CDR3 DNA reads TGTGCCAGCAGCTCAACGAGGGACAGGGGGCAGCCCCAGCATTTT.